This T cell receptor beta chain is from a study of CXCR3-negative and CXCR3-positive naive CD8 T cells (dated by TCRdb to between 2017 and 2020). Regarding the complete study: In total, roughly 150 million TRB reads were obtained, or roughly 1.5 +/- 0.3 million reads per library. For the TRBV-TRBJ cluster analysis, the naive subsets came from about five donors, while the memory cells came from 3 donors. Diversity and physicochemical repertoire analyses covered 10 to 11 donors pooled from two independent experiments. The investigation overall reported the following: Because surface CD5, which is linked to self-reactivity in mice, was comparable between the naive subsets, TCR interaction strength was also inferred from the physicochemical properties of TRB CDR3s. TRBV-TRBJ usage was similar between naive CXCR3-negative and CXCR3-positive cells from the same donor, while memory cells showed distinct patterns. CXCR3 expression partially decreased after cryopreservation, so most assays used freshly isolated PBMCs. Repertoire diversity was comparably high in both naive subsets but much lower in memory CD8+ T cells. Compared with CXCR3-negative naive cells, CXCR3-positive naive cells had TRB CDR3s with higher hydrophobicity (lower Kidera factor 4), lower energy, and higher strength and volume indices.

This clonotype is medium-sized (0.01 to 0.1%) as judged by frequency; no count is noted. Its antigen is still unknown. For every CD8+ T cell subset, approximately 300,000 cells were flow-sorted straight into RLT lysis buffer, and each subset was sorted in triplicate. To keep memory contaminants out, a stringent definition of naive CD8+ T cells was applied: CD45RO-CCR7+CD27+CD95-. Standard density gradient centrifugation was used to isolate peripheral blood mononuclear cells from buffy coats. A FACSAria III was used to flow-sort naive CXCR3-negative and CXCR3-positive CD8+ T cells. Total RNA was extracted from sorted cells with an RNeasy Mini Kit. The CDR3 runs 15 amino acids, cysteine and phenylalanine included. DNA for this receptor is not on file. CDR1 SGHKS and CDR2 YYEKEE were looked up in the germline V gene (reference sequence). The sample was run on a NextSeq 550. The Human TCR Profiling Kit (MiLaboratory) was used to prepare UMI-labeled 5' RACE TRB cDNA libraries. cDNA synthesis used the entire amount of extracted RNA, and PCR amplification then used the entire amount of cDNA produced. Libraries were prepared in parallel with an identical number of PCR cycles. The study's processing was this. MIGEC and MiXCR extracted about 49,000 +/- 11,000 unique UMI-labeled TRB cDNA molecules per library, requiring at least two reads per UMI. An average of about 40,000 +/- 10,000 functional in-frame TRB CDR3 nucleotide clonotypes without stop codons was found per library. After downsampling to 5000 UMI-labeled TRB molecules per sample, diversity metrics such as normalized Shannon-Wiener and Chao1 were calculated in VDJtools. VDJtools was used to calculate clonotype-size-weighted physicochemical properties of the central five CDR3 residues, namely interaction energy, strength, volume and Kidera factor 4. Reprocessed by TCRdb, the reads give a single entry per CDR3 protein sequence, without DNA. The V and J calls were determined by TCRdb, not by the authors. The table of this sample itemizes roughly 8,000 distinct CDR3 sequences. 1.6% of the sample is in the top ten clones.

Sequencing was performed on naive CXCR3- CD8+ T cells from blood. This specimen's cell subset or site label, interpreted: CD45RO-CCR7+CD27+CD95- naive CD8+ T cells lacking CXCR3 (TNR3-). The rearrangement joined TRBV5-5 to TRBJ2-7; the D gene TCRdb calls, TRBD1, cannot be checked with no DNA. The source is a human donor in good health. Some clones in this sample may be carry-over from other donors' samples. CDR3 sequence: CASSLGQGGTYEQYF.